Listed below are T cell receptor beta chains from one sample, sequenced in a study of regulatory T cells in long-lasting Graves disease. TCRdb used MiXCR to reprocess the multiplex PCR reads, holding one entry per CDR3 protein. The data show approximately 270,000 distinct CDR3 sequences, with about 17% seen just once and 13% to 15% held by the top ten. The same data also contributed to another study, on T cells in Graves' hyperthyroidism and ophthalmopathy.

Sample: peripheral blood mononuclear cells (PBMCs), taken at new diagnosis, from a patient treated with antithyroid drugs. These receptors all come from a woman aged 25 to 45 with Graves disease. Both conserved end residues are part of each CDR3. A D gene is named only where the DNA matches it firmly. Only part of the rows carry a size: once, few, many, or a class if the clone is expanded.

many | TRBJ1-5 | TRBV2 | NA | CASSKDRQNQPQHF | TGTGCCAGCAGTAAAGACAGGCAGAATCAGCCCCAGCATTTT
NA | TRBJ2-1 | TRBV12-3/TRBV12-4 | NA | CASRSSRGGRNEQFF | TGTGCCAGCAGGTCAAGTAGAGGCGGACGAAATGAGCAGTTCTTC
many | TRBJ1-5 | TRBV7-8 | TRBD1 | CASTRQGTQPQHF | TGTGCCAGCACCCGACAGGGGACTCAGCCCCAGCATTTT
many | TRBJ1-5 | TRBV5-1 | NA | CASSLSGRSNQPQHF | TGCGCCAGCAGCTTATCAGGGAGAAGCAATCAGCCCCAGCATTTT
many | TRBJ2-1 | TRBV3-1 | NA | CASSQARSEQFF | TGTGCCAGCAGCCAAGCTAGAAGTGAGCAGTTCTTC
many | TRBJ2-2 | TRBV2 | TRBD1 | CASTPIQGAGGELFF | TGTGCCAGCACCCCTATCCAGGGGGCGGGCGGGGAGCTGTTTTTT
many | TRBJ2-1 | TRBV11-1 | TRBD1 | CASSPGTGGLVQFF | TGTGCCAGCAGCCCCGGGACAGGGGGGCTGGTGCAGTTCTTC
many | TRBJ1-1 | TRBV5-1 | TRBD1 | CASSSRTGKTEAFF | TGCGCCAGCAGCTCCCGGACAGGGAAGACTGAAGCTTTCTTT
many | TRBJ1-6 | TRBV3-1 | TRBD1 | CASSHDRADSPLHF | TGTGCCAGCAGCCACGACAGGGCGGATTCACCCCTCCACTTT
many | TRBJ1-6 | TRBV3-1 | NA | CASSQGAGSSPLHF | TGTGCCAGCAGCCAAGGGGCCGGGAGCTCACCCCTCCACTTT
many | TRBJ2-1 | TRBV28 | NA | CASILRSDNEQFF | TGTGCCAGCATCCTGAGGAGTGACAATGAGCAGTTCTTC
NA | TRBJ1-2 | TRBV27 | TRBD1 | CASSPLTGLNYGYTF | TGTGCCAGCAGTCCGCTGACAGGGTTAAACTATGGCTACACCTTC
few | TRBJ2-5 | TRBV7-7 | NA | CASSSTASAKETQHF | TGTGCTAGCAGCTCCACAGCTAGCGCGAAGGAGACCCAGCACTTC
many | TRBJ1-4 | TRBV2 | TRBD1 | CASSDRGRRVEKLFF | TGTGCCAGCAGTGACAGGGGGCGGAGAGTAGAAAAACTGTTTTTT
many | TRBJ2-5 | TRBV20-1 | NA | CSASRVTSETQYF | TGCAGTGCTAGTCGGGTCACCTCCGAGACCCAGTACTTC
many | TRBJ1-6 | TRBV6-1 | TRBD1 | CASTHRGRNSPLHF | TGTGCCAGCACTCACAGGGGTAGGAATTCACCCCTCCACTTT
many | TRBJ1-4 | TRBV2 | NA | CASSESGREKLFF | TGTGCCAGCAGTGAAAGTGGACGGGAAAAACTGTTTTTT
NA | TRBJ2-3 | TRBV20-1 | TRBD2 | CSATTSGGNTDTQYF | TGCAGTGCCACCACTAGCGGGGGGAACACAGATACGCAGTATTTT
many | TRBJ2-7 | TRBV6-1 | NA | CASSEAGHGDEQYF | TGTGCCAGCAGTGAAGCAGGCCACGGTGACGAGCAGTACTTC
few | TRBJ1-5 | TRBV6-5 | TRBD1 | CASSPSKRTGEGSQPQHF | TGTGCCAGCAGTCCCTCGAAAAGGACAGGGGAAGGGAGCCAGCCCCAGCATTTT
many | TRBJ2-7 | TRBV27 | NA | CASSGRHFYEQYF | TGTGCCAGCAGTGGGAGGCACTTCTACGAGCAGTACTTC
many | TRBJ1-1 | TRBV6-4 | NA | CASSTEMNTEAFF | TGTGCCAGCAGTACCGAGATGAACACTGAAGCTTTCTTT
many | TRBJ1-2 | TRBV18 | NA | CASSRSRDEGYTF | TGTGCCAGCTCACGTAGCAGGGACGAGGGCTACACCTTC
many | TRBJ1-1 | TRBV27 | NA | CASSLYGSLNTEAFF | TGTGCCAGCAGTTTATATGGTTCCCTGAACACTGAAGCTTTCTTT
many | TRBJ2-5 | TRBV12-3/TRBV12-4 | NA | CASLGGQLQETQYF | TGTGCCAGCCTTGGGGGGCAGCTGCAAGAGACCCAGTACTTC
many | TRBJ2-5 | TRBV29-1 | NA | CSVRTAQETQYF | TGCAGCGTTCGGACAGCCCAAGAGACCCAGTACTTC
many | TRBJ2-5 | TRBV3-1 | NA | CASSQDQVGADRQETQYF | TGTGCCAGCAGCCAAGATCAGGTCGGGGCGGATCGACAAGAGACCCAGTACTTC
many | TRBJ1-1 | TRBV9 | NA | CASSRHGPRAEAFF | TGTGCCAGCAGCCGACACGGTCCTAGGGCTGAAGCTTTCTTT
many | TRBJ2-7 | TRBV29-1 | TRBD1 | CSVELGDRSSYEQYF | TGCAGCGTCGAACTGGGGGACAGGAGCTCCTACGAGCAGTACTTC
few | TRBJ2-2 | TRBV29-1 | NA | CSVAAGYTGELFF | TGCAGCGTTGCGGCAGGCTACACCGGGGAGCTGTTTTTT
many | TRBJ2-7 | TRBV27 | TRBD2 | CASSLLGSGGYQEQYF | TGTGCCAGCAGTTTATTGGGTAGCGGGGGTTATCAGGAGCAGTACTTC